A selection of T cell receptor beta chains follows, all from one sample in a study of shared clonotypes between healthy human individuals. Libraries were prepared by immunoSEQ multiplex PCR; TCRdb keeps only in-frame clonotypes and omits some of them. The sample yields some 470,000 clones, roughly four fifths seen once. Sequenced sample: PBMCs. The receptors come from a woman aged 40 to 50 in good health. Some clones in this sample may be carry-over from other donors' samples. CDR3s include the opening cysteine and the closing phenylalanine or tryptophan. A D gene is named only where the DNA matches it firmly. Clone sizes are given selectively: once, few, many, or a class where the clone is expanded.

size: NA; D: NA; length: 14; V: TRBV7-3; J: TRBJ2-1; DNA: TGTGCCAGCAGCTTATCAGTTAGCTACGGTGAGCAGTTCTTC; CDR3: CASSLSVSYGEQFF
size: NA; D: NA; length: 16; V: TRBV5-1; J: TRBJ2-7; DNA: TGCGCCAGCAGCCTCGGGATTCTCGGGGGCTCCTACGAGCAGTACTTC; CDR3: CASSLGILGGSYEQYF
size: NA; D: TRBD1; length: 13; V: TRBV2; J: TRBJ1-1; DNA: TGTGCCAGCAGCGTTGGCCAGGGGGTCCAAGCTTTCTTT; CDR3: CASSVGQGVQAFF
size: NA; D: NA; length: 16; V: TRBV18; J: TRBJ1-5; DNA: TGTGCCAGCTCACCCGGGACTAACCCTAGCAATCAGCCCCAGCATTTT; CDR3: CASSPGTNPSNQPQHF
size: NA; D: NA; length: 17; V: TRBV27; J: TRBJ2-3; DNA: TGTGCCAGCAGTTATACACAAGTTTGGCGGCGGGCAGATACGCAGTATTTT; CDR3: CASSYTQVWRRADTQYF
size: NA; D: TRBD1; length: 14; V: TRBV5-1; J: TRBJ2-3; DNA: TGCGCCAGCAGCTTGGGGACAGGGTCAGATACGCAGTATTTT; CDR3: CASSLGTGSDTQYF
size: NA; D: TRBD2; length: 16; V: TRBV18; J: TRBJ2-2; DNA: TGTGCCAGCTCACCAGTAGCGGGAGATCACACCGGGGAGCTGTTTTTT; CDR3: CASSPVAGDHTGELFF
size: NA; D: TRBD2; length: 12; V: TRBV28; J: TRBJ2-1; DNA: TGTGCCACTAGCGGGATGGGTGATGAGCAGTTCTTC; CDR3: CATSGMGDEQFF
size: NA; D: NA; length: 11; V: TRBV5-1; J: TRBJ2-7; DNA: TGCGCCAGCAGCTACGGGCGAGAGCAGTACTTC; CDR3: CASSYGREQYF
size: NA; D: NA; length: 14; V: TRBV9; J: TRBJ2-2; DNA: TGTGCCAGCAGCGTAGGGGCCAACACCGGGGAGCTGTTTTTT; CDR3: CASSVGANTGELFF
size: NA; D: NA; length: 13; V: TRBV5-4; J: TRBJ2-7; DNA: TGTGCCAGCAGCTTGGCGGGTATAAGCGAGCAGTACTTC; CDR3: CASSLAGISEQYF
size: NA; D: NA; length: 16; V: TRBV13; J: TRBJ1-6; DNA: TGTGCCAGCAGCTTAGGCCCCCGCAGGGACGCTTCACCCCTCCACTTT; CDR3: CASSLGPRRDASPLHF
size: many; D: NA; length: 16; V: TRBV27; J: TRBJ2-5; DNA: TGTGCCAGCAGTTTAAGGTGGTCCCGTGGGGAAGAGACCCAGTACTTC; CDR3: CASSLRWSRGEETQYF
size: NA; D: NA; length: 15; V: TRBV6-6; J: TRBJ1-6; DNA: TGTGCCAGCAGTCCCCCAGGGATACTAAATTCACCCCTCCACTTT; CDR3: CASSPPGILNSPLHF
size: NA; D: NA; length: 14; V: TRBV7-8; J: TRBJ2-3; DNA: TGTGCCAGCAGCTTAGGAGGAGGGGTAGATACGCAGTATTTT; CDR3: CASSLGGGVDTQYF
size: NA; D: NA; length: 16; V: TRBV7-9; J: TRBJ2-2; DNA: TGTGCCAGCACCTCTCAGGGGCTAGCGAACACCGGGGAGCTGTTTTTT; CDR3: CASTSQGLANTGELFF
size: many; D: TRBD1; length: 15; V: TRBV11-2; J: TRBJ2-1; DNA: TGTGCCAGCAGCTTAATGGGCAGGGGGATCAATGAGCAGTTCTTC; CDR3: CASSLMGRGINEQFF
size: NA; D: TRBD2; length: 16; V: TRBV5-6; J: TRBJ2-2; DNA: TGTGCCAGCACCTCGGGGGGTAGGCTTAGCACCGGGGAGCTGTTTTTT; CDR3: CASTSGGRLSTGELFF
size: NA; D: NA; length: 13; V: TRBV10-2; J: TRBJ1-6; DNA: TGCGCCAGCAGGCATGAGTCTAATTCACCCCTCCACTTT; CDR3: CASRHESNSPLHF
size: once; D: NA; length: 11; V: TRBV30; J: TRBJ1-3; DNA: TGTGCCTCAAACTCTGGAAACACCATATATTTT; CDR3: CASNSGNTIYF
size: once; D: TRBD1; length: 14; V: TRBV5-4; J: TRBJ1-2; DNA: TGTGCCAGCAGCTCCGGGACAGCGAACTATGGCTACACCTTC; CDR3: CASSSGTANYGYTF
size: NA; D: NA; length: 15; V: TRBV27; J: TRBJ2-2; DNA: TGTGCCAGCAGGCAATCCGGGATGCGGGCCGGGGAGCTGTTTTTT; CDR3: CASRQSGMRAGELFF
size: NA; D: TRBD1; length: 17; V: TRBV5-1; J: TRBJ1-2; DNA: TGCGCCAGCAGCTTGACCGGGTATGTCCCAGGGGGCGATGGCTACACCTTC; CDR3: CASSLTGYVPGGDGYTF
size: NA; D: NA; length: 15; V: TRBV10-1; J: TRBJ1-5; DNA: TGCGCCAGCATCGGTCACAAGGTCCGGAATCAGCCCCAGCATTTT; CDR3: CASIGHKVRNQPQHF
size: NA; D: NA; length: 14; V: TRBV5-1; J: TRBJ2-7; DNA: TGCGCCAGCAGCCAGGGACTTTTAAACTACGAGCAGTACTTC; CDR3: CASSQGLLNYEQYF
size: NA; D: NA; length: 12; V: TRBV7-2; J: TRBJ2-1; DNA: TGTGCCAGCAGCTTTAGGCAGGGTGAGCAGTTCTTC; CDR3: CASSFRQGEQFF